Below are 25 T cell receptor beta chains sequenced from a single sample in a study of T cell repertoires in cytomegalovirus infection. TCRdb re-derived calls from the reads in MiXCR, one entry per CDR3 protein. The sample records under 350,000 distinct CDR3 sequences, under 25% being singletons. No cognate antigen is known for these TCRs. Sequences were derived from cultured PBMCs, sampled from culture after CMV antigen stimulation. These receptors originate from a human donor in good health (CMV status not recorded). Some clones in this sample may be carry-over from other donors' samples.

This clonotype was recorded at least ten times. The V call is TRBV6-1, the J call TRBJ2-2, with a possible D match to TRBD1 (5 bases). V lost 2 bases to trimming and J lost 6 bases, with 7 bases between them. The V gene's germline CDR1 is MNHNS and CDR2 SASEGT. CDR3 length equals 13 residues. CDR3: CASSEQGSGELFF. In DNA, the CDR3 is TGTGCCAGCAGTGAACAGGGATCCGGGGAGCTGTTTTTT.

The chain has TRBV4-3 and TRBJ2-5; tentative D call: TRBD1 (7 bases). Germline CDR1 reads LGHNA; CDR2 reads YSLEER. The length of the CDR3 is 16 residues. The germline V and J ends were trimmed by 1 base and 0 bases, with 12 bases remaining between them. CDR3 loop: CASSQGAGGYQETQYF. Here the CDR3 DNA reads TGCGCCAGCAGCCAAGGGGCAGGGGGGTACCAAGAGACCCAGTACTTC.

The table lists this clonotype with many counts. The chain links TRBV30 to TRBJ2-3, with 12 positions matching TRBD2. Losses at the gene ends were 1 base for V and 4 bases for J; bases not matched to a gene: 0. The germline gives CDR1 GTSNPN, CDR2 SVGIG (reference sequence). The CDR3 runs 14 residues. The chain's CDR3 is CAWSGLAGADTQYF. As DNA, the CDR3 is TGTGCCTGGAGTGGACTAGCGGGAGCAGATACGCAGTATTTT.

The CDR3 here is CASSEWAATSTDTQYF. The CDR3, as DNA: TGTGCCAGCAGTGAATGGGCGGCCACTAGCACAGATACGCAGTATTTT. The chain carries TRBV25-1 and TRBJ2-3; D is ambiguous. V lost 1 base and J 0 bases, leaving 11 bases between the germline ends. The CDR3 is 16 residues long. Germline loops: CDR1 MGHDK, CDR2 SYGVNS.

This clonotype was picked up a small number of times. This chain connects TRBV2 to TRBJ2-1, with 10 bases matching TRBD2. V shed 7 bases, J shed 9 bases, and the junction held 9 bases outside the gene matches. This CDR3 comprises 14 residues. CDR1 is SNHLY, CDR2 FYNNEI, per germline. DNA for the CDR3: TGTGCCAGCACCGAGAGCGGGAGGGCCTCTGAGCAGTTCTTC. Translated, it gives CASTESGRASEQFF. Complete variable domain (other parts from reference TRBV2 and TRBJ2-1): EPEVTQTPSHQVTQMGQEVILRCVPISNHLYFYWYRQILGQKVEFLVSFYNNEISEKSEIFDDQFSVERPDGSNFTLKIRSTKLEDSAMYFCASTESGRASEQFFGPGTRLTVL.

About this clonotype: Germline and junction disagree at one end, which may indicate a read error. This rearrangement joins TRBV15 to TRBJ2-1; a weak D match, TRBD2 (5 bases). The germline CDR1 and CDR2 sequences are LNHNV and YYDKDF (reference sequence). This CDR3 comprises 13 residues. The CDR3 loop is CATSVDSHNEQFF. CDR3 sequence (DNA): TGTGCCACCAGCGTGGACTCCCACAATGAGCAGTTCTTC.

This chain joins TRBV7-6 and TRBJ2-7; TRBD2 matches at 9 bases. The CDR3 has 16 amino acids. The ends lost 2 bases at V and 3 bases at J; junction bases unmatched: 8. Germline V gene sequence: CDR1 SGHVS, CDR2 FNYEAQ. The CDR3 sequence: CASSLSNLAGVYEQYF. CDR3 in DNA: TGTGCCAGCAGCTTATCTAACTTAGCGGGAGTCTACGAGCAGTACTTC.

This clonotype has more than one count but fewer than ten. V gene TRBV7-2 combines with J gene TRBJ2-6; no clear D gene. The V end was cut by 1 base, the J end by 3 bases, with 4 bases between. The CDR3 runs to 14 residues. Per the germline V gene, CDR1 is SGHTA and CDR2 is FQGNSA. In DNA, the CDR3 is TGTGCCAGCAGCTTAGAAGTTGGGGCCAACGTCCTGACTTTC. This gives the protein CASSLEVGANVLTF.

The chain couples TRBV20-1 to TRBJ1-6; no clear D gene. V lost 3 bases to trimming and J lost 3 bases, with 6 bases between them. The CDR3 is 13 residues long. Germline V lookup: CDR1 DFQATT, CDR2 SNEGSKA (reference sequence). In nucleotides, the CDR3 is TGCAGTGCTAGGGAGGGCTATAATTCACCCCTCCACTTT. Translation gives CSAREGYNSPLHF.

This clonotype was recorded only once. The J gene is TRBJ2-3, the V gene TRBV20-1; the D gene is possibly TRBD2 (5 bases). Looked up from germline, CDR1 is DFQATT and CDR2 is SNEGSKA (reference sequence). The CDR3 has 13 residues. With 2 bases removed from V and 0 bases from J, the gap between germline ends came to 6 bases. The CDR3 DNA reads as TGCAGTGCTAGACGGGGAAGCACAGATACGCAGTATTTT. Amino acids: CSARRGSTDTQYF.

A word on this clonotype: A much larger clone lies a single base off, so this may be a read error. V and J are TRBV7-2 and TRBJ1-5; possibly TRBD1 for D (5 bases). The length of the CDR3 is 14 residues. V lost 6 bases, J lost 0 bases, and 9 bases lay in between. The V gene's germline CDR1 is SGHTA and CDR2 FQGNSA. In nucleotides, the CDR3 is TGTGCCAGCAGTAACACAGGTAGCAATCAGCCCCAGCATTTT. Translation: CASSNTGSNQPQHF.

The chain carries TRBV6-1 and TRBJ2-2, with no clear D. This CDR3 is built from 12 residues. Germline CDR1 and CDR2: MNHNS and SASEGT. V was cut by 8 bases and J by 6 bases, with 10 bases left in between. The CDR3 is CASWGIAGELFF. CDR3 in DNA: TGTGCCAGCTGGGGTATCGCCGGGGAGCTGTTTTTT.

This clonotype was seen a handful of times. The chain links TRBV4-2 to TRBJ2-2; D is uncertain. The CDR3 is 15 residues long. V lost 4 bases and J lost 1, with 10 bases in between. Germline CDR1 reads LGHNA; CDR2 reads YNFKEQ. CDR3 bases: TGTGCCAGCAGCCGAACCTGGGAGAACACCGGGGAGCTGTTTTTT. This codes for CASSRTWENTGELFF.

V and J are TRBV6-2 or TRBV6-3 and TRBJ1-2; 10 positions agree with TRBD1. With 6 bases clipped from V and 6 bases from J, the junction kept 13 bases outside the gene matches. This CDR3 has 16 residues. Germline CDR1 MNHEY, CDR2 SVGEGT. The CDR3 bases are TGTGCCAGCAGCAACCAGCCGGGACAGGGGATAGATGGCTACACCTTC. This translates into CASSNQPGQGIDGYTF.

This clonotype was recorded many times. The chain employs TRBV7-8 and TRBJ2-3; 8 bases agree with TRBD1. The CDR3 covers 15 residues. V was clipped by 10 bases and J by 5 bases; unmatched bases: 14. Germline V gene sequence: CDR1 SGHVS, CDR2 FQNEAQ. The CDR3 loop reads CAISTDRGIGDTQYF. CDR3 bases: TGTGCCATCTCCACAGACAGGGGAATCGGAGATACGCAGTATTTT.

The chain combines TRBV10-3 with TRBJ2-1; 8 bases are shared with TRBD2. Trimming removed 0 bases from V and 10 bases from J; junction bases left unmatched: 14. The CDR3 loop spans 17 amino acids. In germline, CDR1 is ENHRY, CDR2 SYGVKD. CDR3 residues: CAISESNPGRASREQFF. The CDR3, as DNA: TGTGCCATCAGTGAGTCGAATCCCGGGAGGGCCTCCCGGGAGCAGTTCTTC.

The V gene is TRBV30, the J gene TRBJ1-6; D possibly corresponds to TRBD1 (5 bases). Per germline, CDR1 GTSNPN and CDR2 SVGIG (reference sequence). Trimming shortened V by 0 bases and J by 7 bases, and 13 bases separated the two germline ends. The length of the CDR3 is 15 residues. The CDR3: CAWSVTAGRNSPLHF. CDR3 bases: TGTGCCTGGAGTGTAACGGCAGGGAGAAATTCACCCCTCCACTTT.

Points on this clonotype: Possible read error: a much larger clone is one base away. The CDR3 reads CASSPGLAGGLETLYF. The CDR3 region has the DNA TGTGCCAGCAGTCCCGGACTAGCGGGAGGTTTGGAGACCCTGTACTTC. This chain joins TRBV12-3 or TRBV12-4 and TRBJ2-5, with 14 positions matching TRBD2. CDR3 length: 16 amino acids.

The chain carries TRBV7-8 and TRBJ1-5; unclear D gene. The germline V gene encodes CDR1 SGHVS and CDR2 FQNEAQ. Trimming pared 5 bases from V and 1 base from J, leaving 18 bases between. The CDR3 length is 17 residues. The CDR3 DNA sequence: TGTGCCAGCAGCCTACTCACGGGTAGGATGAGCAATCAGCCCCAGCATTTT. It yields the protein CASSLLTGRMSNQPQHF.

This clonotype was detected only a few times. V usage is TRBV14 and J usage is TRBJ2-2; possible D gene TRBD2, 5 bases. The CDR3 is made up of 14 amino acids. Germline V gene sequence: CDR1 SGHDN, CDR2 FVKESK. Trimming removed 3 bases at V and 5 bases at J, with 10 bases between. CDR3 protein: CASSHRGPTGELFF. The CDR3 DNA reads TGTGCCAGCAGCCATCGAGGGCCAACCGGGGAGCTGTTTTTT. Full variable domain (missing parts from reference TRBV14 and TRBJ2-2): EAGVTQFPSHSVIEKGQTVTLRCDPISGHDNLYWYRRVMGKEIKFLLHFVKESKQDESGMPNNRFLAERTGGTYSTLKVQPAELEDSGVYFCASSHRGPTGELFFGEGSRLTVL.

The chain uses TRBV2 and TRBJ2-1, with D tentatively TRBD2 (6 bases). The CDR3 covers 14 residues. V was trimmed by 8 bases and J by 9 bases, leaving 20 bases between them. CDR1 and CDR2 (germline): SNHLY, FYNNEI. CDR3 region: CASSLGGRGAEQFF. The DNA of the CDR3 is TGTGCCAGCTCCCTTGGGGGGAGAGGGGCTGAGCAGTTCTTC.

The gene calls are TRBV7-2 and TRBJ2-4; 11 bases align to TRBD1. The CDR3 runs 14 residues. V was pared by 4 bases and J by 6 bases, with 2 bases of the junction left unmatched. CDR1 and CDR2 from the germline V gene are SGHTA and FQGNSA. The CDR3 bases are TGTGCCAGCAGCTCGGGACAGGGGGGAAACATTCAGTACTTC. Translated, it gives CASSSGQGGNIQYF.

This clonotype came up a few times. The rearrangement links TRBV4-3 to TRBJ2-1; D gene uncertain. This CDR3 is built from 17 residues. Germline V gene data show CDR1 as LGHNA and CDR2 as YSLEER. V was clipped by 5 bases and J by 0 bases, with 17 bases between them. The CDR3 nucleotides read TGCGCCAGCAGCGCGTCTGGCGTGGGTAGCTCCTACAATGAGCAGTTCTTC. This codes for CASSASGVGSSYNEQFF.

V and J are TRBV11-1 and TRBJ2-1; 7 nucleotides agree with TRBD2. The CDR3 is 15 amino acids. The ends lost 6 bases at V and 1 base at J; junction bases unmatched: 6. Germline V CDR1 and CDR2: SGHAT, FQDESV (reference sequence). The CDR3 region has the DNA TGTGCCAGCAGTATAGCGGGCGCATCCTACAATGAGCAGTTCTTC. It specifies CASSIAGASYNEQFF.

The table lists this clonotype with a few counts. V and J are TRBV20-1 and TRBJ2-3; 10 bases map to TRBD1. Germline trimming cut 5 bases from V and 1 base from J; bases unmatched to any gene: 6. The CDR3 has 15 amino acids. The germline V gene encodes CDR1 DFQATT and CDR2 SNEGSKA (reference sequence). The CDR3 sequence is CSALGQGGGTDTQYF. The CDR3 bases are TGCAGTGCTCTCGGACAGGGGGGAGGCACAGATACGCAGTATTTT.